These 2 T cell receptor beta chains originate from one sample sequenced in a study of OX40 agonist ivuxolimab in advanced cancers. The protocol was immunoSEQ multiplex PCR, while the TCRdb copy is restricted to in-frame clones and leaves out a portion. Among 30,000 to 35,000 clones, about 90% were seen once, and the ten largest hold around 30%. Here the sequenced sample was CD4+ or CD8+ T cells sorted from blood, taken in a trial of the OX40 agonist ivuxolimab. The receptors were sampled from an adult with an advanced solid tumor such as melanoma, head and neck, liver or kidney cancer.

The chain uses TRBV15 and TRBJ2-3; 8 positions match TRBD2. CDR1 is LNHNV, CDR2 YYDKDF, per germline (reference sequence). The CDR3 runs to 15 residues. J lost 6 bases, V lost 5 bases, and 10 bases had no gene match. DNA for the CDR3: TGTGCCACCAGCTCCCCAGCGGGAGCAACGGATACGCAGTATTTT. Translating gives CATSSPAGATDTQYF.

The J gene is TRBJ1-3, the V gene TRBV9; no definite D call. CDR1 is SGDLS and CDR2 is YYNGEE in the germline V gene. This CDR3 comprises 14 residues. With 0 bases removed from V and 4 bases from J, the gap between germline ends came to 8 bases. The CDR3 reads CASSVAGSGNTIYF. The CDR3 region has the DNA TGTGCCAGCAGCGTAGCTGGGTCCGGAAACACCATATATTTT.